A single sample gave rise to the 5 T cell receptor beta chains below, sequenced in a study of PD-1 blockade in classical Hodgkin lymphoma. Exposure to brentuximab vedotin varied, and each patient had relapsed following autologous stem cell transplantation. Magnetic negative selection served to purify CD4+ T cells out of PBMCs that had been thawed. TCRdb keeps only in-frame clones here, not all; method: immunoSEQ multiplex PCR. Of 30,000 to 35,000 clones in the sample, 90% were seen once. Here the sequenced sample was CD4+ T cells from blood, taken at baseline. The source is a human donor with classical Hodgkin lymphoma.

V is TRBV19 and J is TRBJ2-2; 8 bases match TRBD2. The CDR3 contains 16 residues. Looked up from germline, CDR1 is LNHDA and CDR2 is SQIVND (reference sequence). The trim removed 8 bases at V and 5 bases at J, leaving 13 bases unmatched. DNA of the CDR3: TGTGCCAGTCAACCGCAAGCGGGAGCTTTTACCGGGGAGCTGTTTTTT. As protein: CASQPQAGAFTGELFF.

In its sample, this clone was seen a few times. This chain joins TRBV30 and TRBJ2-5; D may correspond to TRBD1 or TRBD2 (5 bases each). The CDR3 sequence is 14 residues long. The germline gives CDR1 GTSNPN, CDR2 SVGIG (reference sequence). Trimming removed 0 bases at V and 4 bases at J, with 12 bases between. For the CDR3, the DNA is TGTGCCTGGAGTGTTGGGGGAGCTCGAGAGACCCAGTACTTC. Translation gives CAWSVGGARETQYF.

The chain carries TRBV5-5 and TRBJ2-7; 9 positions agree with TRBD1. This CDR3 contains 18 residues. Trimming took 5 bases from V and 0 from J; bases not matched to a gene: 15. Germline lookup yields CDR1 SGHKS and CDR2 YYEKEE (reference sequence). The CDR3 DNA reads TGTGCCAGCAGTCTGGACAGGGGACTCCTCCTTAGCTCCTACGAGCAGTACTTC. It codes for CASSLDRGLLLSSYEQYF. Full variable domain (remainder filled in from reference TRBV5-5 and TRBJ2-7): DAGVTQSPTHLIKTRGQQVTLRCSPISGHKSVSWYQQVLGQGPQFIFQYYEKEERGRGNFPDRFSARQFPNYSSELNVNALLLGDSALYLCASSLDRGLLLSSYEQYFGPGTRLTVT.

The rearrangement links TRBV2 to TRBJ2-7, with TRBD2 matching 14 bases. Looked up from germline, CDR1 is SNHLY and CDR2 is FYNNEI. This CDR3 comprises 15 residues. Trimming took 6 bases from V and 5 from J; bases not matched to a gene: 6. DNA of the CDR3: TGTGCCAGCAGGCCGGGACTAGCGGGAGTCCACGAGCAGTACTTC. As protein: CASRPGLAGVHEQYF.

The chain couples TRBV27 to TRBJ1-5, with D tentatively TRBD1 (6 bases). Germline V gene sequence: CDR1 MNHEY, CDR2 SMNVEV (reference sequence). The CDR3 spans 15 residues. V was trimmed by 5 bases and J by 7 bases, leaving 18 bases between them. The CDR3 spells CASSPFTGWGQPQHF. In DNA, the CDR3 is TGTGCCAGCAGTCCCTTTACAGGGTGGGGGCAGCCCCAGCATTTT.